This TCR beta chain was observed in a study of shared clonotypes between healthy human individuals. In regard to this clone: Antigen unknown.

Points from the study as a whole: Sample collection involved blood only; tissue repertoires are likely different.

This CDR3 contains 16 residues. The germline CDR1 and CDR2 sequences are GTSNPN and SVGIG (reference sequence). The V gene end was trimmed by 2 bases and the J gene end by 0 bases; junction bases not matched to a gene: 4. The data were produced by immunoSEQ multiplex PCR, yet TCRdb's version contains in-frame clones alone and is incomplete. The sample comprises 2 million to 2.5 million clones, 90% to 95% of which are singletons, and 0.39% rests with the top ten. The chain employs TRBV30 and TRBJ2-3; 11 bases line up with TRBD2. This TCR was sampled from a man younger than 30 in good health. Some clones in this sample may be carry-over from other donors' samples. The sample consisted of naive CD4+ T cells from PBMCs. Subset denoted: CD45RA+ positively selected. CDR3 bases: TGTGCCTGGAGTAGTCTAGCGGGGGGAAGCACAGATACGCAGTATTTT. It codes for CAWSSLAGGSTDTQYF.